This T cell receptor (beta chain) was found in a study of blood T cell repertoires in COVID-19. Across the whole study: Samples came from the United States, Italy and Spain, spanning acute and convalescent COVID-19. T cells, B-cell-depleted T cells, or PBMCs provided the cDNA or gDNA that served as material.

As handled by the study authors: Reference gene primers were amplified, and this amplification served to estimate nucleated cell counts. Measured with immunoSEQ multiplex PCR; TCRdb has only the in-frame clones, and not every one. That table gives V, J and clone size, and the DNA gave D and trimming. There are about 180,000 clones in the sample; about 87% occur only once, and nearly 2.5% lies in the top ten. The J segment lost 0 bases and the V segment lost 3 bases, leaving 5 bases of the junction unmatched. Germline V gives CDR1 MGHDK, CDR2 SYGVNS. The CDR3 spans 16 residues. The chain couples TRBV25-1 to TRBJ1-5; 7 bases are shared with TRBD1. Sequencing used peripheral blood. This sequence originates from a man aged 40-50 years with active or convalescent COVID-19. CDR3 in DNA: TGTGCCAGCAGTGAGTCCGGGACAGATAGCAATCAGCCCCAGCATTTT. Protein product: CASSESGTDSNQPQHF. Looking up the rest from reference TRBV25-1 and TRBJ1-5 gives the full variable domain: EADIYQTPRYLVIGTGKKITLECSQTMGHDKMYWYQQDPGMELHLIHYSYGVNSTEKGDLSSESTVSRIRTEHFPLTLESARPSHTSQYLCASSESGTDSNQPQHFGDGTRLSIL.